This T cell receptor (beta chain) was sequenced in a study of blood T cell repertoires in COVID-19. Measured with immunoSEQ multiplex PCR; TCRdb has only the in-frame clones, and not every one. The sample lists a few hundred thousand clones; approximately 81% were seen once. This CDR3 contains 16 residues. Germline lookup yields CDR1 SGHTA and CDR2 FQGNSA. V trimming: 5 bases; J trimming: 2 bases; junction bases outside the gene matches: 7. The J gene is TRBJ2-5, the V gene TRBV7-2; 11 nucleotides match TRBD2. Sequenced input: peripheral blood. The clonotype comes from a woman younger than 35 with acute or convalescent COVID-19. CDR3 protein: CASSRELAGGQETQYF. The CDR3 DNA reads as TGTGCCAGCAGCCGGGAGTTAGCGGGGGGGCAAGAGACCCAGTACTTC.